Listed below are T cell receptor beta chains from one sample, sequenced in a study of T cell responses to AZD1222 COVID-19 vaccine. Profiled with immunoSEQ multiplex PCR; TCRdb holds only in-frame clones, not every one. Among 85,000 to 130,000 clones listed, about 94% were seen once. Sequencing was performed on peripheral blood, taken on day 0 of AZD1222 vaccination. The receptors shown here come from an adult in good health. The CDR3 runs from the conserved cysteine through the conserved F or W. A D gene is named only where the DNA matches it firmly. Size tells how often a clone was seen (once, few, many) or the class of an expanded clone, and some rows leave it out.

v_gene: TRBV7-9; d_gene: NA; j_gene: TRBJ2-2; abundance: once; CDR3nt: TGTGCCAGCAGCTTAGCGTCGGGGGCCGGGGAGCTGTTTTTT; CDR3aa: CASSLASGAGELFF
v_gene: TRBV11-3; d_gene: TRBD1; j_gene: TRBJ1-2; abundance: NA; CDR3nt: TGTGCCAGCAGCCCGGGACAGGGCTCTAACTATGGCTACACCTTC; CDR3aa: CASSPGQGSNYGYTF
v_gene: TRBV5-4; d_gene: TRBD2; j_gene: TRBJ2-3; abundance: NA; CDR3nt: TGTGCCAGCAGCGAAGGACTAGCCGGTTTCGATACGCAGTATTTT; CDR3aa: CASSEGLAGFDTQYF
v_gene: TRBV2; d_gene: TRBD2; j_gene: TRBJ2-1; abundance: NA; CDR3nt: TGTGCCAGCAGTGAATATAGCGGGAGTGGGGATGAGCAGTTCTTC; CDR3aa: CASSEYSGSGDEQFF
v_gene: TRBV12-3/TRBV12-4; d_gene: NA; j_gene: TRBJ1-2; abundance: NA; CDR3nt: TGTGCCAGCAGTTTAGGACAGGCATTGGGCTACACCTTC; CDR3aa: CASSLGQALGYTF
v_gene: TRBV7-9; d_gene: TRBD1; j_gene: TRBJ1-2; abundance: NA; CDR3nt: TGTGCCAGCAGCCCCCCACAGGGGATCAGGGGCTACACCTTC; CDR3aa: CASSPPQGIRGYTF
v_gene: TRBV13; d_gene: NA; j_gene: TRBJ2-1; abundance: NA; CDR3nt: TGTGCCAGCAGCCCTTTAGGCGCGGGCATCAATGAGCAGTTCTTC; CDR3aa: CASSPLGAGINEQFF
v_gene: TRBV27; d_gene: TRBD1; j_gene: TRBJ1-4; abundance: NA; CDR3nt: TGTGCCAGCGGAACAAACAGGGGGGTCGAAAAACTGTTTTTT; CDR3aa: CASGTNRGVEKLFF
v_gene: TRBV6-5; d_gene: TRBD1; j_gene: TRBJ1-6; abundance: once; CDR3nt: TGTGCCAGCAGTTACTCACAGGGGCGGGATTCACCCCTCCACTTT; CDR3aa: CASSYSQGRDSPLHF
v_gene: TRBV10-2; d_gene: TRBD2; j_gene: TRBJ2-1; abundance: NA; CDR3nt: TGCGCCAGCAGTGAGCCGAGGACTAGCGGGAGGGTGGAGCAGTTCTTC; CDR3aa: CASSEPRTSGRVEQFF
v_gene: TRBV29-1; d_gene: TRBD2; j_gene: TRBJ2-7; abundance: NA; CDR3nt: TGCAGCGTTGAATCGGCTAGCGGGAGAAGTTACGAGCAGTACTTC; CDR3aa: CSVESASGRSYEQYF
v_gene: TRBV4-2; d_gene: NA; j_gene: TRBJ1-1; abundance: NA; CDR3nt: TGTGCCAGCAGCCCCAGCGGGAGGTCGAACACTGAAGCTTTCTTT; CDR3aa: CASSPSGRSNTEAFF
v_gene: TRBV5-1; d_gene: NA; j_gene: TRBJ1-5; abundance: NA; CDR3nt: TGCGCCAGCAGCTTCGGGGAGGGCAATCAGCCCCAGCATTTT; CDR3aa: CASSFGEGNQPQHF
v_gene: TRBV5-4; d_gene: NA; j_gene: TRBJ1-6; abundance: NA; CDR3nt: TGTGCCAGCAGCTTGATGGCAGGGGCTAATAATTCACCCCTCCACTTT; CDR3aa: CASSLMAGANNSPLHF
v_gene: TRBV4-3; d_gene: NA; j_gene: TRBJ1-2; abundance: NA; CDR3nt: TGCGCCAGCAGCCAAGGGCCCGGGAGTTATGGCTACACCTTC; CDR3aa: CASSQGPGSYGYTF
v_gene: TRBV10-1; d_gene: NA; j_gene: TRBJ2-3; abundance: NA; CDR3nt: TGCGCCAGCAGTGCGCAAAGGGGGAATGGAGATACGCAGTATTTT; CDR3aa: CASSAQRGNGDTQYF
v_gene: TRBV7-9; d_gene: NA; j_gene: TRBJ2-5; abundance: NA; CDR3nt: TGTGCCAGCAGCTTAGGGGGAGAGGAGACCCAGTACTTC; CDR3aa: CASSLGGEETQYF
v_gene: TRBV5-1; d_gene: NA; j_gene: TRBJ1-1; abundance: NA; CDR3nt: TGCGCCAGCAGCCCCCGTGCGGGGACTGAAGCTTTCTTT; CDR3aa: CASSPRAGTEAFF
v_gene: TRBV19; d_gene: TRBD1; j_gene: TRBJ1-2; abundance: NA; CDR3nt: TGTGCCAGTAGTATCGGGACAGCCCACCCTTCTTATGGCTACACCTTC; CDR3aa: CASSIGTAHPSYGYTF
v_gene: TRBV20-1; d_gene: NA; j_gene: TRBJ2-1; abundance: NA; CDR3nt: TGCAGCCCTTCAGACGGGGAGCAGTTCTTC; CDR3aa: CSPSDGEQFF
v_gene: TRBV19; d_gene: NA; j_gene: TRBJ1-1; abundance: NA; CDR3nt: TGTGCCACCAAATATGTGACTGAAGCTTTCTTT; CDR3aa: CATKYVTEAFF
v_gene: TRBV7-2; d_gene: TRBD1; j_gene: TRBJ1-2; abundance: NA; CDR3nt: TGTGCCCGTGGACAGGGGCGGGATGGCTACACCTTC; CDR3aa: CARGQGRDGYTF
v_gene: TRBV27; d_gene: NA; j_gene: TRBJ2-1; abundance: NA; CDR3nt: TGTGCCAGCAGTTTCAGGTTCGGGATTTACAATGAGCAGTTCTTC; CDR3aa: CASSFRFGIYNEQFF
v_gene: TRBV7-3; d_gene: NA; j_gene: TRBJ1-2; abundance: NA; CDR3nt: TGTGCCAGCAGCCATACAGCGGGAAGTGGCTACACCTTC; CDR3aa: CASSHTAGSGYTF
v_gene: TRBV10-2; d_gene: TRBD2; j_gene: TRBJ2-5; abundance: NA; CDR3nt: TGCGCCAGCAGGAGAGCTAGCGGGTTTGGAGAGACCCAGTACTTC; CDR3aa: CASRRASGFGETQYF
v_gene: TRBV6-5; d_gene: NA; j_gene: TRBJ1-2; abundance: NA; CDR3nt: TGTGCCAGCATTAGCGCGGGTTTCGGCTACACCTTC; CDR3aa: CASISAGFGYTF
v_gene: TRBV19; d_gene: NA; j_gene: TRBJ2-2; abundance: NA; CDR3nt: TGTGCCAGTATCCCCCTAGACTCGAACACCGGGGAGCTGTTTTTT; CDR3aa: CASIPLDSNTGELFF
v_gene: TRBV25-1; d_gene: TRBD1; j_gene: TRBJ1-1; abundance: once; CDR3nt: TGTGCCAGCAGTGACTTACAGGGGAAAGCTTTCTTT; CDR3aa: CASSDLQGKAFF
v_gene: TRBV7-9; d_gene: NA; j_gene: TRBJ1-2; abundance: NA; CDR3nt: TGTGCCAGCAGCTTAGAGCTGCGTGGCTACACCTTC; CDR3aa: CASSLELRGYTF
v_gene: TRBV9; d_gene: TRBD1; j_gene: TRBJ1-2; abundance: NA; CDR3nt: TGTGCCAGCAGCGTAGAAGGGGACAGGGTCGGTGATGGCTACACCTTC; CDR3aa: CASSVEGDRVGDGYTF
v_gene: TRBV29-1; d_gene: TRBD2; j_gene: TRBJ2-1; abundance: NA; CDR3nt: TGCAGCGTCCCCGGGACTACGATCAATGAGCAGTTCTTC; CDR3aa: CSVPGTTINEQFF
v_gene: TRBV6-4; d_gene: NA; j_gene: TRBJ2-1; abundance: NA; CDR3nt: TGTGCCAGCAGTGACGGGTTGAACGATGAGCAGTTCTTC; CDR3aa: CASSDGLNDEQFF
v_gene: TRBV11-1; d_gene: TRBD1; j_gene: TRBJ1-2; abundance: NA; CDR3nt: TGTGCCAGCGGAATGGGACAGGGGCACTCCCCTGGCTACACCTTC; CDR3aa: CASGMGQGHSPGYTF
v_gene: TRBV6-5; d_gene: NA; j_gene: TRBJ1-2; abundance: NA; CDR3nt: TGTGCCAGCATCCCCCGACAGGCTAACTATGGCTACACCTTC; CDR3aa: CASIPRQANYGYTF
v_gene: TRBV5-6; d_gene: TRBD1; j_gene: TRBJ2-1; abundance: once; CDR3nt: TGTGCCAGCAGCCAAGACAGGGATCACAATGAGCAGTTCTTC; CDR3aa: CASSQDRDHNEQFF
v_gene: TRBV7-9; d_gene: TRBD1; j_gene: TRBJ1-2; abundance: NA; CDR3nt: TGTGCCAGCAGCCCAGACGAGGGACAGTATGGCTACACCTTC; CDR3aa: CASSPDEGQYGYTF